What follows are 31 T cell receptor beta chains derived from one specimen sequenced in a study of cytomegalovirus exposure and HLA in healthy donors. Amplification used 60 Vbeta primers and 13 Jbeta primers. Clones were read by immunoSEQ multiplex PCR, and TCRdb kept only the in-frame ones, dropping some. This sample yields 200,000 to 250,000 clones, of which more than 60% are seen a single time; 1.5% to 2% belongs to the top ten. The sequencing sample was made of PBMCs. Every receptor here comes from a woman aged 25 to 39 in good health and CMV-seronegative.

This clone was seen only once. The chain links TRBV7-6 to TRBJ2-5, with 15 bases that match TRBD2. Losses at the gene ends were 2 bases for V and 5 bases for J; bases not matched to a gene: 3. The germline V gene encodes CDR1 SGHVS and CDR2 FNYEAQ. The CDR3 loop spans 16 amino acids. DNA of the CDR3: TGTGCCAGCAGCTTAATGGGGACTAGCGGGAGGGAGACCCAGTACTTC. Translation: CASSLMGTSGRETQYF.

The genes are TRBV30 and TRBJ2-1; TRBD2 matches at 7 bases. Looked up from germline, CDR1 is GTSNPN and CDR2 is SVGIG (reference sequence). V was pared by 2 bases and J by 5 bases, with 6 bases of the junction left unmatched. The CDR3 is made up of 14 amino acids. The CDR3 spells CAWSRTRTHNEQFF. CDR3 DNA: TGTGCCTGGAGTAGGACTAGGACACACAATGAGCAGTTCTTC.

The rearrangement joins TRBV9 to TRBJ2-5; D might be TRBD1 (6 bases). The CDR3 extends over 16 amino acids. V was pared by 4 bases and J by 2 bases, with 18 bases between. Germline V gene data show CDR1 as SGDLS and CDR2 as YYNGEE. CDR3 protein: CASSPRRSGAQETQYF. The CDR3 nucleotides read TGTGCCAGCAGCCCCAGGAGGTCAGGGGCTCAAGAGACCCAGTACTTC.

The chain has TRBV5-1 and TRBJ2-3; 11 bases are a match to TRBD2. The length of the CDR3 is 16 residues. Germline CDR1 SGHRS, CDR2 YFSETQ. Losses at the gene ends were 0 bases for V and 7 bases for J; bases not matched to a gene: 7. The CDR3 coding sequence is TGCGCCAGCAGCTTGGCCGGTAGCGGGGGGGCTTATACGCAGTATTTT. This codes for CASSLAGSGGAYTQYF. Filled out from reference TRBV5-1 and TRBJ2-3, the complete variable domain reads KAGVTQTPRYLIKTRGQQVTLSCSPISGHRSVSWYQQTPGQGLQFLFEYFSETQRNKGNFPGRFSGRQFSNSRSEMNVSTLELGDSALYLCASSLAGSGGAYTQYFGPGTRLTVL.

This chain connects TRBV5-1 to TRBJ1-3; D remains unclear. The V end lost 2 bases, the J end lost 6 bases, and 21 bases lay between the germline ends. The CDR3 contains 17 residues. Germline V gene data show CDR1 as SGHRS and CDR2 as YFSETQ. CDR3 in amino acids: CASSFNPTGELENTIYF. The CDR3 bases are TGCGCCAGCAGCTTCAACCCTACCGGGGAACTCGAAAACACCATATATTTT.

This clone was recorded a few times. This chain uses TRBV11-2 with TRBJ2-7; 9 nucleotides line up with TRBD2. This CDR3 has 14 amino acids. CDR1 is SGHAT, CDR2 FQNNGV, per germline. After removal of 6 bases from V and 2 bases from J, the junction contained 5 bases not matched to a gene. In DNA form, the CDR3 reads TGTGCCAGCAGTCCCCTAGCGGGACCCTACGAGCAGTACTTC. Translated: CASSPLAGPYEQYF.

The table lists this clone with a count of one. The rearrangement joins TRBV27 to TRBJ1-2, with 9 bases fitting TRBD1. J lost 6 bases, V lost 5 bases, and 16 bases had no gene match. Per germline, CDR1 MNHEY and CDR2 SMNVEV (reference sequence). There are 17 residues in the CDR3. The CDR3 nucleotides are TGTGCCAGCAGTACCAACTGGGGGGGACAGGGACTCAATGGCTACACCTTC. This translates into CASSTNWGGQGLNGYTF.

This clone was detected only once. The genes are TRBV9 and TRBJ2-1; TRBD2 agrees at 9 bases. Per germline, CDR1 SGDLS and CDR2 YYNGEE. Unmatched junction bases numbered 7, after V lost 0 bases and J lost 12 bases. The CDR3 has 14 residues. The CDR3 nucleotides read TGTGCCAGCAGCGTAGGAGGCGGGGGGGCCTGGCAGTTCTTC. The encoded protein is CASSVGGGGAWQFF.

The chain is built from TRBV5-1 and TRBJ2-3, with 10 bases lining up with TRBD1. Germline V gives CDR1 SGHRS, CDR2 YFSETQ. The length of the CDR3 is 13 residues. The CDR3 protein is CGNDRGRTDTQYF. The CDR3 DNA is TGCGGAAATGACAGGGGGCGAACAGATACGCAGTATTTT.

The V and J genes are TRBV18 and TRBJ1-2, with TRBD1 matching 9 bases. After removal of 1 base from V and 4 bases from J, the junction contained 10 bases not matched to a gene. Germline values: CDR1 KGHSH, CDR2 LQKENI. This CDR3 region has 17 residues. The CDR3 DNA follows: TGTGCCAGCTCACCACTGACCGGGACAGGGATTTTCTATGGCTACACCTTC. Protein: CASSPLTGTGIFYGYTF.

The chain has TRBV5-1 and TRBJ1-1; 8 bases are shared with TRBD1. Looked up from germline, CDR1 is SGHRS and CDR2 is YFSETQ. J was trimmed by 3 bases and V by 4 bases; bases with no gene match: 8. The length of the CDR3 is 15 residues. CDR3 bases: TGCGCCAGCAGCGGACAGGGCAGGGGGTACACTGAAGCTTTCTTT. It yields the protein CASSGQGRGYTEAFF.

This rearrangement joins TRBV19 to TRBJ2-1, with 9 nucleotides matching TRBD2. The CDR3 extends over 15 amino acids. The V and J ends lost 7 bases and 3 bases, in that order; junction bases with no gene match: 7. Germline V gene data show CDR1 as LNHDA and CDR2 as SQIVND (reference sequence). The chain's CDR3 is CASKSGGRGYNEQFF. CDR3 nucleotide sequence: TGTGCCAGTAAGTCTGGCGGGAGGGGCTACAATGAGCAGTTCTTC.

This clone was observed once. This rearrangement joins TRBV6-6 to TRBJ1-2; tentatively, D is TRBD1 (6 bases). Germline CDR1 and CDR2: MNHNY and SVGAGI (reference sequence). Trimming cost V 0 bases and J 6 bases, with 14 bases left between them. This CDR3 is built from 15 residues. The CDR3 nucleotides are TGTGCCAGCAGTTACTCGAAACAGGGTTTGGATGGCTACACCTTC. Amino acid sequence: CASSYSKQGLDGYTF.

There are a few counts of this clone. The genes are TRBV5-4 and TRBJ1-1, with TRBD1 as a possible D gene (5 bases). The length of the CDR3 is 12 residues. Germline CDR1 SGHNT, CDR2 YYREEE (reference sequence). Trimming pared 4 bases from V and 10 bases from J, leaving 14 bases between. This CDR3 reads CASSPSQGRAFF. As DNA, the CDR3 is TGTGCCAGCAGCCCGAGCCAGGGAAGAGCTTTCTTT.

This clone has just one count. J is TRBJ2-1 and V is TRBV7-9; tentative D call: TRBD1 (6 bases). This CDR3 spans 14 amino acids. Trimming took 2 bases from V and 6 from J, leaving 11 bases between them. Germline V gene lookup returns CDR1 SEHNR and CDR2 FQNEAQ (reference sequence). The CDR3 region is CASSLNRVVNEQFF. The CDR3 DNA reads TGTGCCAGCAGCTTAAACAGGGTAGTCAATGAGCAGTTCTTC.

The V and J genes are TRBV6-6 and TRBJ1-5; no reliable D call. The germline V gene encodes CDR1 MNHNY and CDR2 SVGAGI (reference sequence). The CDR3 has 13 amino acids. Trimming cost V 7 bases and J 1 base, with 8 bases left between them. The CDR3 coding sequence is TGTGCCAGCACGCCGGTAAGCAATCAGCCCCAGCATTTT. This gives the protein CASTPVSNQPQHF.

V gene TRBV10-2 combines with J gene TRBJ2-2; D may be TRBD2 (7 bases). The CDR3 is 16 residues long. Germline CDR1 reads WSHSY; CDR2 reads SAAADI. Trimming removed 10 bases from V and 5 bases from J, with 23 bases in between. The CDR3 nucleotides read TGCGCCACCCCCAGTGCGGGGGCCATCGCAACCGGGGAGCTGTTTTTT. Translation: CATPSAGAIATGELFF.

In this sample, this clone turned up once. This sequence joins TRBV11-2 and TRBJ1-2; 8 bases map to TRBD1. CDR3 size: 17 residues. Germline values: CDR1 SGHAT, CDR2 FQNNGV. J lost 2 bases, V lost 5 bases, and 13 bases had no gene match. In DNA, the CDR3 is TGTGCCAGCAGCCCTACCGAGGCGGGACAGGTCAACTATGGCTACACCTTC. Amino acid sequence: CASSPTEAGQVNYGYTF.

This chain connects TRBV7-2 to TRBJ2-1; D perhaps matches TRBD2 (5 bases). Germline CDR1 and CDR2: SGHTA and FQGNSA. V was pared by 6 bases and J by 8 bases, with 11 bases between. The CDR3 spans 12 residues. CDR3 nucleotide sequence: TGTGCCAGCAGTTACACTAGGTATGAGCAGTTCTTC. Its protein is CASSYTRYEQFF.

This clone was seen a handful of times. The chain carries TRBV9 and TRBJ1-1; D unclear. The ends were cut back, 7 bases at V and 1 base at J, with 11 bases in the middle. CDR1 and CDR2 from the germline V gene are SGDLS and YYNGEE. The CDR3 has 13 amino acids. CDR3 nucleotide sequence: TGTGCCAGCGCCCTACAGTGGAACACTGAAGCTTTCTTT. Its translation is CASALQWNTEAFF.

The chain is built from TRBV18 and TRBJ1-1; 8 bases are shared with TRBD1. In germline, CDR1 is KGHSH, CDR2 LQKENI. This CDR3 is 16 amino acids long. V shed 3 bases and J 5 bases; nucleotides not matched to a gene: 11. CDR3 sequence: CASSPGTGLSGTEAFF. The CDR3 coding sequence is TGTGCCAGCTCACCTGGGACAGGCCTGAGTGGGACTGAAGCTTTCTTT. Based on the CDR3 plus reference TRBV18 and TRBJ1-1, the full variable domain is NAGVMQNPRHLVRRRGQEARLRCSPMKGHSHVYWYRQLPEEGLKFMVYLQKENIIDESGMPKERFSAEFPKEGPSILRIQQVVRGDSAAYFCASSPGTGLSGTEAFFGQGTRLTVV.

The chain links TRBV15 to TRBJ2-5; 8 positions agree with TRBD1. The DNA end favors TRBJ2-7, so the J call may be wrong. CDR1 is LNHNV and CDR2 is YYDKDF in the germline V gene (reference sequence). The CDR3 runs 17 residues. The CDR3 DNA follows: TGTGCCACCAGCAGAGTGCGGCCCGACAGGGGTCAGCACGAGCAGTACTTC. As protein: CATSRVRPDRGQHEQYF.

V gene TRBV5-4 combines with J gene TRBJ2-1, with 7 bases matching TRBD2. There are 15 residues in the CDR3. Trimming removed 3 bases from V and 4 bases from J; junction bases left unmatched: 7. Germline V gene lookup returns CDR1 SGHNT and CDR2 YYREEE (reference sequence). CDR3 sequence (DNA): TGTGCCAGCAGCTCCCCTAGCGGTCGGTACAATGAGCAGTTCTTC. It is translated as CASSSPSGRYNEQFF.

The CDR3 spells CASSILMSGGPHEQFF. The CDR3 nucleotides read TGTGCCAGTAGTATTCTAATGAGCGGGGGGCCCCATGAGCAGTTCTTC. V gene TRBV19 combines with J gene TRBJ2-1; 9 bases map to TRBD2. CDR3 length: 16 amino acids. Germline V lookup: CDR1 LNHDA, CDR2 SQIVND (reference sequence). V shed 3 bases, J shed 8 bases, and the junction held 11 bases outside the gene matches.

The rearrangement joins TRBV9 to TRBJ2-5; TRBD2 is a possible D gene (5 bases). V was trimmed by 3 bases and J by 0 bases, leaving 9 bases between them. The CDR3 has 14 amino acids. Germline V gives CDR1 SGDLS, CDR2 YYNGEE. CDR3 amino acids: CASSGGVYQETQYF. CDR3 sequence (DNA): TGTGCCAGCAGCGGGGGAGTTTACCAAGAGACCCAGTACTTC.

The gene calls are TRBV5-1 and TRBJ1-5, with D tentatively TRBD1 (6 bases). The CDR3 is 14 residues long. From germline, CDR1 is SGHRS and CDR2 YFSETQ. The V gene lost 4 bases and the J gene lost 3 bases, with 11 bases spanning the gap. CDR3 sequence reads: CASSEGGTNQPQHF. In nucleotides, the CDR3 is TGCGCCAGCAGCGAGGGGGGGACCAATCAGCCCCAGCATTTT.

This chain connects TRBV5-6 to TRBJ1-2, with 7 bases fitting TRBD1. V gave up 3 bases and J gave up 8 bases; unmatched junction bases: 7. The CDR3 has 13 residues. Germline V gene lookup returns CDR1 SGHDT and CDR2 YYEEEE. CDR3 coding DNA: TGTGCCAGCAGCTCACAGGGGTCTCGCGGCTACACCTTC. As protein: CASSSQGSRGYTF. The full variable domain, its missing parts supplied by reference TRBV5-6 and TRBJ1-2, is DAGVTQSPTHLIKTRGQQVTLRCSPKSGHDTVSWYQQALGQGPQFIFQYYEEEERQRGNFPDRFSGHQFPNYSSELNVNALLLGDSALYLCASSSQGSRGYTFGSGTRLTVV.

The rearrangement uses TRBV7-2 and TRBJ2-3; tentatively, D is TRBD1 (6 bases). Per germline, CDR1 SGHTA and CDR2 FQGNSA. This CDR3 is built from 11 residues. The V end was cut by 5 bases, the J end by 8 bases, with 8 bases between. The CDR3 sequence is CASSTGTTQYF. The CDR3, as DNA: TGTGCCAGCAGCACAGGGACTACGCAGTATTTT.

J is TRBJ2-6 and V is TRBV7-2; 7 positions match TRBD1. V gave up 4 bases and J gave up 2 bases; unmatched junction bases: 2. Germline CDR1 reads SGHTA; CDR2 reads FQGNSA. This CDR3 has 15 residues. CDR3 protein: CASSSQGAGANVLTF. CDR3 DNA sequence: TGTGCCAGCAGCTCCCAGGGGGCTGGGGCCAACGTCCTGACTTTC.

The gene calls are TRBV30 and TRBJ1-6; D gene ambiguous. The CDR3 has 12 residues. Germline V CDR1 and CDR2: GTSNPN, SVGIG (reference sequence). V lost 2 bases and J 9 bases, leaving 8 bases between the germline ends. This chain's CDR3 is CAWSTSTSPLHF. CDR3 DNA sequence: TGTGCCTGGAGTACGTCTACTTCACCCCTCCACTTT.

A note on this clone: Sequence at one end of the junction differs from germline and may be a read error. J is TRBJ2-3 and V is TRBV7-9; perhaps TRBD2 as D (5 bases). Germline CDR1 and CDR2: SEHNR and FQNEAQ (reference sequence). The CDR3 is 15 residues long. For the CDR3, the DNA is TGTGCCAGCAGCTTAGCGGGAGCTCACACAGATGCGCAGTATTTT. Its translation is CASSLAGAHTDAQYF.